What follows are 3 T cell receptor beta chains derived from one specimen sequenced in a study of cytomegalovirus exposure and HLA in healthy donors. The PCR had 60 Vbeta and 13 Jbeta primers. Assay used: immunoSEQ multiplex PCR; TCRdb lists only in-frame clones, some missing. In total, the table holds approximately 61,000 clones. The sample consisted of PBMCs. All receptors come from a young woman in good health and CMV-seronegative.

The rearrangement joins TRBV2 to TRBJ1-3, with TRBD1 as a possible D gene (6 bases). Germline CDR1 reads SNHLY; CDR2 reads FYNNEI. Trimming shortened V by 7 bases and J by 0 bases, and 16 bases separated the two germline ends. This CDR3 comprises 16 residues. The CDR3 region has the DNA TGTGCCAGCATAAGAGGGGGGGTAAACTCTGGAAACACCATATATTTT. Translation: CASIRGGVNSGNTIYF. Looking up the rest from reference TRBV2 and TRBJ1-3 gives the full variable domain: EPEVTQTPSHQVTQMGQEVILRCVPISNHLYFYWYRQILGQKVEFLVSFYNNEISEKSEIFDDQFSVERPDGSNFTLKIRSTKLEDSAMYFCASIRGGVNSGNTIYFGEGSWLTVV.

The rearrangement joins TRBV5-1 to TRBJ1-4, with 7 nucleotides matching TRBD1. CDR3 length: 18 amino acids. Per the germline V gene, CDR1 is SGHRS and CDR2 is YFSETQ. The ends lost 1 base at V and 3 bases at J; junction bases unmatched: 12. CDR3 bases: TGCGCCAGCAGCTTGCTAGGGGGCCAGGGGTCGGCTAATGAAAAACTGTTTTTT. Translated: CASSLLGGQGSANEKLFF.

The gene calls are TRBV19 and TRBJ1-1, with D maybe TRBD1 (5 bases). Per germline, CDR1 LNHDA and CDR2 SQIVND (reference sequence). V shed 0 bases and J shed 6 bases, with 14 bases lying between them. This CDR3 contains 15 residues. CDR3 amino acids: CASSIDEESRAEAFF. DNA for the CDR3: TGTGCCAGTAGTATAGATGAGGAGAGCAGGGCTGAAGCTTTCTTT.